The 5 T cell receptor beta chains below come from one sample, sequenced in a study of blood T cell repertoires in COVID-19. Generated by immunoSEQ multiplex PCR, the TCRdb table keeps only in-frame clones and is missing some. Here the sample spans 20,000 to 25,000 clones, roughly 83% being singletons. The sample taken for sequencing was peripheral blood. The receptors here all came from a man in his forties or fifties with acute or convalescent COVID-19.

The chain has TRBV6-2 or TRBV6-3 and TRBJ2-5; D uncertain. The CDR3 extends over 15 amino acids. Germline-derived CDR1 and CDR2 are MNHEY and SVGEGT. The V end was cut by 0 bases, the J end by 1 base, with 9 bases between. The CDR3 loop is CASSYSRVPQETQYF. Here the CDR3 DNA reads TGTGCCAGCAGTTACTCACGGGTCCCCCAAGAGACCCAGTACTTC.

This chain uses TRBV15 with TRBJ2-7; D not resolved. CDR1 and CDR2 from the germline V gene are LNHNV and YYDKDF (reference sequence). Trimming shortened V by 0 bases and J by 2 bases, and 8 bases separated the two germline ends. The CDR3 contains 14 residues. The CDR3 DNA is TGTGCCACCAGCAGAGATGGGCAGGCCTACGAGCAGTACTTC. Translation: CATSRDGQAYEQYF.

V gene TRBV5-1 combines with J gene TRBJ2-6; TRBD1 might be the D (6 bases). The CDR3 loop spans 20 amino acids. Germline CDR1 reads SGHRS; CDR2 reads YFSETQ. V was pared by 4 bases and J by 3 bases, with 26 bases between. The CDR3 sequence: CASSRDGAPVGGSGANVLTF. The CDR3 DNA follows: TGCGCCAGCAGCAGGGACGGGGCCCCCGTTGGGGGCAGTGGGGCCAACGTCCTGACTTTC.

CDR3 sequence (DNA): TGTGCCAGCAGCTTGAACCCTTCGGACACTGAAGCTTTCTTT. Amino acids: CASSLNPSDTEAFF. The chain is built from TRBV5-4 and TRBJ1-1; D gene ambiguous. From germline, CDR1 is SGHNT and CDR2 YYREEE (reference sequence). The CDR3 sequence is 14 residues long. V shed 1 base and J shed 3 bases, with 10 bases lying between them.

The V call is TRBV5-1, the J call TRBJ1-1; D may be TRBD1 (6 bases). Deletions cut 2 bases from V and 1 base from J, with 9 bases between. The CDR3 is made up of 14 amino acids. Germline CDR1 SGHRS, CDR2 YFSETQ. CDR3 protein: CASSLGQSNTEAFF. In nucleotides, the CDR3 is TGCGCCAGCAGCTTAGGACAGTCGAACACTGAAGCTTTCTTT.